This is a list of T cell receptor beta chains from one sample in a study of PD-L1 blockade in urothelial cancer. Data came from immunoSEQ multiplex PCR; TCRdb stores just in-frame clones and leaves some out. Of just under 30,000 clones in the sample, around 87% are singletons; the top ten hold 1.5% to 2%. The sample consisted of PBMCs, taken around atezolizumab (anti-PD-L1) treatment. The source is a man aged 45-65 years with urothelial cancer. The CDR3 runs from the conserved cysteine through the conserved F or W. D genes are given only for firm matches. For some rows the clone size is stated as once, few or many, or as a class when expanded; others skip it.

TRBD2,.,TRBV27,TRBJ2-3,CASSLAAGGVDTQYF,TGTGCCAGCAGTTTAGCGGCGGGAGGGGTGGATACGCAGTATTTT
TRBD1,.,TRBV27,TRBJ1-6,CASSAQTGSFWNSPLHF,TGTGCCAGCAGTGCCCAGACAGGGAGCTTCTGGAATTCACCCCTCCACTTT
.,.,TRBV19,TRBJ1-6,CASRLQGESPLHF,TGTGCCAGTAGACTCCAGGGTGAGTCACCCCTCCACTTT
TRBD2,once,TRBV7-6,TRBJ2-2,CASSLAFPGGLAGELFF,TGTGCCAGCAGCTTAGCCTTTCCGGGAGGGCTTGCCGGGGAGCTGTTTTTT
TRBD2,few,TRBV11-3,TRBJ2-1,CASSLIRTSNEQFF,TGTGCCAGCAGCTTAATTAGGACTAGTAATGAGCAGTTCTTC
.,.,TRBV4-1,TRBJ1-5,CASSPSGAGDNSNQPQHF,TGCGCCAGCAGCCCGTCCGGTGCGGGGGATAATAGCAATCAGCCCCAGCATTTT
TRBD2,.,TRBV6-4,TRBJ2-1,CASSVAGGRNEQFF,TGTGCCAGCAGTGTGGCCGGGGGGAGAAATGAGCAGTTCTTC
TRBD1,.,TRBV7-8,TRBJ1-5,CASSLASLQGSVQPQHF,TGTGCCAGCAGCTTAGCCAGTTTACAGGGGTCGGTGCAGCCCCAGCATTTT
TRBD2,.,TRBV6-1,TRBJ2-7,CASRLAGGSEQYF,TGTGCCAGCAGACTAGCGGGGGGAAGCGAGCAGTACTTC
TRBD1,few,TRBV6-1,TRBJ1-2,CASSEGTGGLGYTF,TGTGCCAGCAGTGAAGGGACAGGGGGCTTAGGCTACACCTTC
.,.,TRBV30,TRBJ1-4,CAWSVLRLEKLFF,TGTGCCTGGAGTGTACTTCGACTTGAAAAACTGTTTTTT
.,.,TRBV9,TRBJ2-5,CASRGRVRKTQYF,TGTGCCAGCAGGGGCAGGGTAAGAAAGACCCAGTACTTC
TRBD1,.,TRBV29-1,TRBJ2-3,CSVVFGQGAADTQYF,TGCAGCGTTGTTTTTGGGCAGGGGGCAGCAGATACGCAGTATTTT
TRBD1,.,TRBV6-1,TRBJ2-4,CASSIRGLAKNIQYF,TGTGCCAGCAGTATCAGGGGGTTAGCCAAAAACATTCAGTACTTC
TRBD1,.,TRBV2,TRBJ1-2,CASSGFSGQANYGYTF,TGTGCCAGCAGTGGTTTTTCGGGACAGGCAAACTATGGCTACACCTTC
TRBD2,.,TRBV7-9,TRBJ2-1,CASSSYSGTGYNEQFF,TGTGCCAGCAGCTCTTATAGCGGGACGGGGTACAATGAGCAGTTCTTC
.,.,TRBV11-3,TRBJ2-5,CASSLGPYETQYF,TGTGCCAGCAGCTTAGGCCCCTATGAGACCCAGTACTTC
.,.,TRBV27,TRBJ2-5,CASSFLRGETQYF,TGTGCCAGCAGTTTCCTGCGGGGTGAGACCCAGTACTTC
.,.,TRBV2,TRBJ1-1,CAIPRGGTEAFF,TGTGCCATCCCTCGGGGGGGGACGGAAGCTTTCTTT
TRBD1,.,TRBV28,TRBJ2-6,CASSRQGSGANVLTF,TGTGCCAGCAGCCGACAGGGTTCTGGGGCCAACGTCCTGACTTTC
.,.,TRBV6-5,TRBJ1-3,CASSYVVLEGNTIYF,TGTGCCAGCAGTTACGTAGTTCTAGAAGGAAACACCATATATTTT
.,.,TRBV18,TRBJ2-5,CASSPDRQSATQYF,TGTGCCAGCTCACCAGACCGACAGTCAGCGACCCAGTACTTC
.,.,TRBV7-9,TRBJ2-1,CASKGSAGSYNEQFF,TGTGCCAGCAAAGGGTCCGCGGGCTCCTACAATGAGCAGTTCTTC
.,.,TRBV5-4,TRBJ2-5,CASSLLQETQYF,TGTGCCAGCAGCTTGTTACAAGAGACCCAGTACTTC
.,.,TRBV11-1,TRBJ2-3,CASSLLGPSGTQYF,TGTGCCAGCAGCTTATTGGGGCCCTCCGGTACGCAGTATTTT
TRBD1,.,TRBV6-1,TRBJ1-5,CATYPGGSLPPQHF,TGTGCCACTTACCCAGGGGGCTCTCTTCCGCCCCAGCATTTT
.,.,TRBV7-7,TRBJ2-5,CASSLNRLLDQETQYF,TGTGCCAGCAGCTTAAATAGACTACTCGACCAAGAGACCCAGTACTTC
.,.,TRBV6-1,TRBJ1-1,CASSLEGGTEAFF,TGTGCCAGCAGTTTGGAAGGAGGTACTGAAGCTTTCTTT
TRBD1,.,TRBV25-1,TRBJ1-4,CASSGRTGPNEKLFF,TGTGCCAGCAGTGGACGGACAGGACCTAATGAAAAACTGTTTTTT
.,.,TRBV30,TRBJ2-1,CAWSRQGINNEQFF,TGTGCCTGGAGTAGGCAGGGGATAAACAATGAGCAGTTCTTC
.,.,TRBV18,TRBJ1-2,CASSRAPQANYGYTF,TGTGCCAGCTCGCGAGCCCCACAGGCCAACTATGGCTACACCTTC
TRBD1,.,TRBV6-1,TRBJ2-7,CASRQGALASYEQYF,TGTGCCAGCAGACAGGGGGCTCTAGCGAGCTACGAGCAGTACTTC
.,.,TRBV12-2,TRBJ1-2,CASRLDSGDRANYGYTF,TGTGCAAGTCGCTTAGATTCGGGGGACAGAGCTAACTATGGCTACACCTTC
TRBD2,.,TRBV27,TRBJ2-7,CASSPVAPKRGRYEQYF,TGTGCCAGCAGTCCCGTTGCGCCCAAGCGGGGACGCTACGAGCAGTACTTC
.,.,TRBV28,TRBJ2-1,CASALLRGGGNEQFF,TGTGCCAGCGCACTTTTGAGAGGGGGGGGCAATGAGCAGTTCTTC
TRBD2,.,TRBV6-4,TRBJ2-1,CASSDGVAGMGEQFF,TGTGCCAGCAGTGACGGGGTAGCGGGAATGGGTGAGCAGTTCTTC
.,.,TRBV18,TRBJ2-5,CASSPHTQETQYF,TGTGCCAGCTCACCACACACACAAGAGACCCAGTACTTC
TRBD2,.,TRBV28,TRBJ2-5,CASTTLGPGGQETQYF,TGTGCCAGCACAACCCTCGGTCCGGGGGGGCAAGAGACCCAGTACTTC
.,.,TRBV7-9,TRBJ1-2,CASSPSAGNYGYTF,TGTGCCAGCAGCCCGAGTGCGGGTAACTATGGCTACACCTTC
TRBD1,.,TRBV5-5,TRBJ1-3,CASSLGGFAGGPSGNTIYF,TGTGCCAGCAGTTTGGGGGGTTTTGCAGGGGGCCCCTCTGGAAACACCATATATTTT
TRBD2,.,TRBV7-9,TRBJ2-5,CASSFGGFQETQYF,TGTGCCAGCAGCTTCGGGGGGTTCCAAGAGACCCAGTACTTC
TRBD2,.,TRBV18,TRBJ2-2,CASSLKREGTGELFF,TGTGCCAGCTCACTGAAGCGGGAGGGCACCGGGGAGCTGTTTTTT
.,.,TRBV15,TRBJ2-3,CATSYRVGWFSDTQYF,TGTGCCACCAGCTACCGGGTTGGGTGGTTTTCAGATACGCAGTATTTT
TRBD1,.,TRBV20-1,TRBJ1-2,CSARTGDGYTF,TGCAGTGCTAGGACAGGGGACGGCTACACCTTC
TRBD1,.,TRBV6-5,TRBJ1-1,CASSWTGPTEAFF,TGTGCCAGCAGTTGGACAGGGCCCACTGAAGCTTTCTTT
TRBD1,.,TRBV9,TRBJ1-5,CASSAGDREYQPQHF,TGTGCCAGCAGCGCCGGGGACAGGGAGTATCAGCCCCAGCATTTT
.,.,TRBV19,TRBJ2-1,CASSITTGRINEQFF,TGTGCCAGTAGTATTACGACAGGGAGGATCAATGAGCAGTTCTTC
.,.,TRBV27,TRBJ2-7,CASSSTSKGEQYF,TGTGCCAGCAGTTCTACTAGCAAGGGCGAGCAGTACTTC
.,.,TRBV18,TRBJ2-3,CASSPPYVTDTQYF,TGTGCCAGCTCACCCCCCTATGTTACAGATACGCAGTATTTT
TRBD1,.,TRBV4-1,TRBJ2-3,CASGFSSTGGTDTQYF,TGCGCCAGCGGATTTTCGTCGACAGGGGGCACAGATACGCAGTATTTT
TRBD2,.,TRBV15,TRBJ2-3,CATSSPGLAGTSTDTQYF,TGTGCCACCAGCAGCCCGGGACTAGCGGGAACTAGCACAGATACGCAGTATTTT
TRBD2,.,TRBV5-4,TRBJ2-7,CASSLREATYEQYF,TGTGCCAGCAGCTTACGGGAGGCCACCTACGAGCAGTACTTC
.,.,TRBV7-6,TRBJ2-7,CASSADSHSYEQYF,TGTGCCAGCAGCGCCGACAGCCACTCCTACGAGCAGTACTTC
.,.,TRBV10-3,TRBJ2-7,CAISRTGYEQYF,TGTGCCATCAGCCGTACAGGCTACGAGCAGTACTTC
.,.,TRBV7-2,TRBJ2-3,CASSPKTGWADTQYF,TGTGCCAGCAGCCCTAAGACAGGCTGGGCAGATACGCAGTATTTT
.,.,TRBV2,TRBJ1-5,CASLDSHSNQPQHF,TGTGCCAGCCTTGATAGCCATAGCAATCAGCCCCAGCATTTT
TRBD1,.,TRBV18,TRBJ1-1,CASSPQTGGFGTEAFF,TGTGCCAGCTCACCCCAGACAGGGGGGTTTGGCACTGAAGCTTTCTTT
.,.,TRBV27,TRBJ2-4,CASSPGTLLLAKNIQYF,TGTGCCAGCAGTCCCGGGACATTGCTACTAGCCAAAAACATTCAGTACTTC
TRBD1,.,TRBV5-1,TRBJ2-7,CASSLVSGGGEQYF,TGCGCCAGCAGCTTGGTCTCAGGGGGCGGAGAGCAGTACTTC
TRBD1,medium-sized,TRBV7-9,TRBJ2-3,CASGGDRGIRTDTQYF,TGTGCCAGCGGGGGTGACAGGGGGATAAGAACAGATACGCAGTATTTT